Presented here are 12 T cell receptor beta chains from one specimen sequenced in a study of blood T cells in healthy people across ages. Primers used in a second PCR of about 7 to 12 cycles were a sample-barcoded 5' primer and a J-beta primer mix. TCRdb re-called the 5' RACE reads with MiXCR, one entry per CDR3 protein. The data show roughly 680,000 distinct CDR3 sequences, about 51% seen once. Sequencing was carried out using blood. The receptors were sampled from a woman older than 75 in good health.

CDR3 DNA: TGTGCCACCACGGACCCAGGAGTATACAATGAGCAGTTCTTC. Residues: CATTDPGVYNEQFF. V is TRBV7-2 and J is TRBJ2-1; D is uncertain. The CDR3 runs to 14 residues. The germline CDR1 and CDR2 sequences are SGHTA and FQGNSA. Trimming shortened V by 10 bases and J by 4 bases, and 17 bases separated the two germline ends.

The rearrangement joins TRBV5-1 to TRBJ2-5, with D perhaps TRBD1 (5 bases). The CDR3 extends over 14 amino acids. The germline V and J ends were trimmed by 3 bases and 1 base, with 10 bases remaining between them. Germline V gives CDR1 SGHRS, CDR2 YFSETQ. In DNA, the CDR3 is TGCGCCAGCAGCTCGCAAGGGGTCCAAGAGACCCAGTACTTC. Its translation is CASSSQGVQETQYF.

The gene calls are TRBV5-1 and TRBJ1-3; 7 bases map to TRBD1. The CDR3 consists of 14 residues. V shed 5 bases, J shed 2 bases, and the junction held 4 bases outside the gene matches. Germline CDR1 SGHRS, CDR2 YFSETQ. The CDR3 bases are TGCGCCAGCAGTTCCGGGACAGCTGGAAACACCATATATTTT. Its translation is CASSSGTAGNTIYF. Full variable domain (remainder filled in from reference TRBV5-1 and TRBJ1-3): KAGVTQTPRYLIKTRGQQVTLSCSPISGHRSVSWYQQTPGQGLQFLFEYFSETQRNKGNFPGRFSGRQFSNSRSEMNVSTLELGDSALYLCASSSGTAGNTIYFGEGSWLTVV.

This clonotype was counted a few times. The V gene is TRBV29-1, the J gene TRBJ1-6, with 12 nucleotides matching TRBD1. Germline V gives CDR1 SQVTM, CDR2 ANQGSEA. After removal of 5 bases from V and 10 bases from J, the junction contained 9 bases not matched to a gene. The CDR3 is 15 residues long. CDR3 nucleotide sequence: TGCAGCGTTACATCGGGACAGGGGGCTGAATCACCCCTCCACTTT. Protein product: CSVTSGQGAESPLHF.

The chain carries TRBV10-3 and TRBJ2-5, with TRBD2 matching 11 bases. The end of the DNA aligns better with TRBJ2-7, so the J call may be wrong. The CDR3 length is 16 residues. Germline V gene sequence: CDR1 ENHRY, CDR2 SYGVKD. As DNA, the CDR3 is TGTGCCATCAGTGAAGATGGGACTAGCGGACGCCGCGAGCAGTACTTC. As protein: CAISEDGTSGRREQYF.

In this sample, this clonotype turned up many times. The V and J genes are TRBV25-1 and TRBJ2-7; D might be TRBD1 (6 bases). The germline V gene encodes CDR1 MGHDK and CDR2 SYGVNS. The CDR3 consists of 12 residues. The V end was cut by 6 bases, the J end by 4 bases, with 10 bases between. CDR3 sequence (DNA): TGTGCCAGCAGCAGGGGATTTTACGAGCAGTACTTC. Translating it yields CASSRGFYEQYF.

This clonotype was seen a handful of times. Here the CDR3 reads CASSATGAWRQFF. In DNA form, the CDR3 reads TGTGCCAGCAGTGCGACAGGGGCTTGGAGGCAGTTCTTC. The J gene is TRBJ2-1, the V gene TRBV28; 8 bases match TRBD1. Per the germline V gene, CDR1 is MDHEN and CDR2 is SYDVKM. CDR3 length equals 13 residues. The V and J ends lost 5 bases and 12 bases, in that order; junction bases with no gene match: 9.

The chain has TRBV30 and TRBJ2-1; D call uncertain. Trimming stripped 2 bases from V and 6 bases from J, with 11 bases between. Germline V gives CDR1 GTSNPN, CDR2 SVGIG (reference sequence). There are 13 residues in the CDR3. CDR3 bases: TGTGCCTGGAGTCGTCAGGTGCCCAATGAGCAGTTCTTC. Translation gives CAWSRQVPNEQFF.

This clonotype was found a few times. This sequence joins TRBV5-1 and TRBJ2-5, with 13 bases matching TRBD2. The ends lost 4 bases at V and 5 bases at J; junction bases unmatched: 11. There are 17 residues in the CDR3. Germline V gene lookup returns CDR1 SGHRS and CDR2 YFSETQ. The CDR3, as DNA: TGCGCCAGCAGCACGGGACTAGCGGGAAGAATCGGCGAGACCCAGTACTTC. It codes for CASSTGLAGRIGETQYF.

This clonotype was observed a few times. The chain uses TRBV28 and TRBJ2-7; D might be TRBD2 (7 bases). Germline values: CDR1 MDHEN, CDR2 SYDVKM. With 11 bases removed from V and 0 bases from J, the gap between germline ends came to 20 bases. This CDR3 comprises 15 residues. The CDR3 spells CAATRRGGSSYEQYF. The CDR3, as DNA: TGTGCCGCCACGAGAAGGGGGGGTTCCTCCTACGAGCAGTACTTC.

This clonotype has more than one count but fewer than ten. The rearrangement links TRBV7-2 to TRBJ2-7, with 7 bases that match TRBD1. V shed 5 bases, J shed 2 bases, and the junction held 3 bases outside the gene matches. CDR1 SGHTA and CDR2 FQGNSA come from the germline V gene. The CDR3 is 13 residues long. In nucleotides, the CDR3 is TGTGCCAGCAGCGTAGGGGGCCCCTACGAGCAGTACTTC. Its translation: CASSVGGPYEQYF.

The V gene is TRBV27, the J gene TRBJ2-5, with TRBD1 matching 12 bases. With 5 bases clipped from V and 5 bases from J, the junction kept 6 bases outside the gene matches. The germline CDR1 and CDR2 sequences are MNHEY and SMNVEV (reference sequence). CDR3 size: 15 residues. The CDR3 nucleotides read TGTGCCAGCAGTATCGGGACAGGGGGCCTGGAGACCCAGTACTTC. Translating gives CASSIGTGGLETQYF.